The 9 T cell receptor beta chains listed next were all sequenced from one sample in a study of T cells in Graves' hyperthyroidism and ophthalmopathy. The investigators amplified TCR beta CDR3 regions from RNA transcripts. The TCR CDR3 was amplified in a first-round RT-PCR using the HTBI primer set. TCRdb passed the multiplex PCR reads through MiXCR, listing each CDR3 protein once. Here the sample spans over 200,000 distinct CDR3 sequences, about a sixth being singletons. The sequencing input was blood. The receptors stem from a man in his forties with Graves' hyperthyroidism.

The table lists this clonotype with many counts. This chain connects TRBV5-1 to TRBJ1-1; D gene uncertain. With 4 bases removed from V and 1 base from J, the gap between germline ends came to 11 bases. This CDR3 region has 14 residues. CDR1 is SGHRS and CDR2 is YFSETQ in the germline V gene. CDR3 residues: CASSLQRENTEAFF. The CDR3 bases are TGCGCCAGCAGCCTCCAACGGGAGAACACTGAAGCTTTCTTT.

V and J are TRBV6-1 and TRBJ1-1; possibly TRBD1 for D (5 bases). Trimming cost V 5 bases and J 4 bases, with 14 bases left between them. This CDR3 comprises 14 residues. Germline values: CDR1 MNHNS, CDR2 SASEGT. The CDR3 loop is CASSSPGGRTEAFF. CDR3 nucleotides: TGTGCCAGCAGTAGTCCGGGGGGTCGCACTGAAGCTTTCTTT.

Remarks on this clonotype: This may be a read error, as it is one base from a much larger clone. The V gene is TRBV7-8, the J gene TRBJ2-7, with TRBD1 matching over 7 bases. The V gene's germline CDR1 is SGHVS and CDR2 FQNEAQ. V shed 3 bases and J 3 bases; nucleotides not matched to a gene: 2. This CDR3 region has 13 residues. DNA for the CDR3: TGTGCCAGCAGCTTCGGACAGGTCTACGAGCAGTACTTC. Translated, it gives CASSFGQVYEQYF.

This clonotype was counted between two and nine times. This rearrangement joins TRBV18 to TRBJ2-1, with D perhaps being TRBD1 or TRBD2 (5 bases each). Germline lookup yields CDR1 KGHSH and CDR2 LQKENI. Trimming left V 4 bases short and J 0 bases short, with 10 bases between. There are 15 residues in the CDR3. CDR3 DNA: TGTGCCAGCTCACGGGACGGCAGCTCCTACAATGAGCAGTTCTTC. Protein sequence: CASSRDGSSYNEQFF.

This clonotype was detected many times. The chain employs TRBV9 and TRBJ1-1; 10 bases match TRBD1. Germline assignment: CDR1 SGDLS and CDR2 YYNGEE. Trimming cost V 3 bases and J 1 base; bases outside gene matches: 9. The CDR3 sequence is 17 residues long. The CDR3 coding sequence is TGTGCCAGCAGCGACGGGACAGGGGTGGACGCGAACACTGAAGCTTTCTTT. The encoded protein is CASSDGTGVDANTEAFF.

This chain joins TRBV5-8 and TRBJ2-5, with unresolved D. V was cut by 0 bases and J by 7 bases, with 13 bases left in between. CDR1 is SGHTS, CDR2 YDEGEE, per germline. This CDR3 has 14 amino acids. This chain's CDR3 is CASSLASSQATQYF. Written as DNA, the CDR3 is TGTGCCAGCAGCTTGGCTTCTAGTCAGGCGACCCAGTACTTC. Together with reference TRBV5-8 and TRBJ2-5, the CDR3 gives the full variable domain: EAGVTQSPTHLIKTRGQQATLRCSPISGHTSVYWYQQALGLGLQFLLWYDEGEERNRGNFPPRFSGRQFPNYSSELNVNALELEDSALYLCASSLASSQATQYFGPGTRLLVL.

This clonotype showed up many times. The chain has TRBV28 and TRBJ1-2, with a weak D call TRBD1 (6 bases). V was clipped by 6 bases and J by 8 bases, with 13 bases between them. The CDR3 is 12 residues long. The V gene's germline CDR1 is MDHEN and CDR2 SYDVKM. The CDR3 DNA follows: TGTGCCAGCAGAGCCAGGGGAGGCGGCTACACCTTC. It is translated as CASRARGGGYTF.

Ten or more counts support this clonotype. The V and J genes are TRBV7-2 and TRBJ1-6, with 9 positions matching TRBD1. CDR1 and CDR2 from the germline V gene are SGHTA and FQGNSA. The CDR3 length is 14 residues. The V gene end was trimmed by 2 bases and the J gene end by 8 bases; junction bases not matched to a gene: 1. CDR3 amino acids: CASSLWTGDSPLHF. The CDR3 bases are TGTGCCAGCAGCTTATGGACAGGGGATTCACCCCTCCACTTT. The entire variable domain, with the rest obtained from reference TRBV7-2 and TRBJ1-6, is as follows: GAGVSQSPSNKVTEKGKDVELRCDPISGHTALYWYRQSLGQGLEFLIYFQGNSAPDKSGLPSDRFSAERTGGSVSTLTIQRTQQEDSAVYLCASSLWTGDSPLHFGNGTRLTVT.

This chain links TRBV5-6 with TRBJ1-1; 10 bases fit TRBD1. Germline CDR1 and CDR2: SGHDT and YYEEEE. This CDR3 is built from 15 residues. Trimming removed 4 bases from V and 6 bases from J; junction bases left unmatched: 9. CDR3 region: CASSAIGTGVAEAFF. DNA for the CDR3: TGTGCCAGCAGCGCCATAGGGACAGGGGTGGCTGAAGCTTTCTTT.